This T cell receptor (beta chain) came from a study of T-cell reconstitution after alpha-beta-depleted transplantation in children. The V gene lost 2 bases and the J gene lost 11 bases, with 11 bases spanning the gap. The germline V gene has CDR1 SGHRS and CDR2 YFSETQ. There are 12 residues in the CDR3. Using unique molecular identifiers, the investigators prepared the TCRbeta library. In TCRdb, the PCR reads were re-called with MiXCR into one record per CDR3 protein. The data hold about 540,000 distinct CDR3 sequences, with about 18% observed a single time. This clonotype was seen more than once but under ten times.

The material sequenced was PBMCs from the stem cell graft donor, taken from the stem cell graft. The receptor was isolated from a human donor who donated a stem cell graft to a child with acute lymphoblastic leukemia. V is TRBV5-1 and J is TRBJ2-1; D is unresolved. CDR3 in amino acids: CASSFGPGKQFF. The CDR3 DNA follows: TGCGCCAGCAGCTTTGGACCAGGAAAGCAGTTCTTC. The variable domain in full, completed from reference TRBV5-1 and TRBJ2-1, reads KAGVTQTPRYLIKTRGQQVTLSCSPISGHRSVSWYQQTPGQGLQFLFEYFSETQRNKGNFPGRFSGRQFSNSRSEMNVSTLELGDSALYLCASSFGPGKQFFGPGTRLTVL.